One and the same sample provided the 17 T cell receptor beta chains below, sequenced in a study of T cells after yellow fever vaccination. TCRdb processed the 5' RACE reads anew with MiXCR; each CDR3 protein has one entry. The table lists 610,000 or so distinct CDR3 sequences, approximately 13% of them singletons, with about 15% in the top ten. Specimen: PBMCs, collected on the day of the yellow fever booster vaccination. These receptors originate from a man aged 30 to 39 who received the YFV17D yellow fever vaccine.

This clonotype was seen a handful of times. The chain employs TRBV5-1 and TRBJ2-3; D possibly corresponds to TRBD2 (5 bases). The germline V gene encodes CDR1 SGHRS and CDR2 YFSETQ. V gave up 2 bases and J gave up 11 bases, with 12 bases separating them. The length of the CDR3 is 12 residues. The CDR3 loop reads CASSFREEEQYF. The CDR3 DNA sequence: TGCGCCAGCAGCTTCCGGGAAGAGGAGCAGTATTTT.

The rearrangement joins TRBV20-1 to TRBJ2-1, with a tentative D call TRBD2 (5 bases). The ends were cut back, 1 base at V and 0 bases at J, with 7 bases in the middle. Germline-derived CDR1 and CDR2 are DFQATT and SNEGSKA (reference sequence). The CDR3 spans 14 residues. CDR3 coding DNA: TGCAGTGCTAGAGTGGGGAGCTCCTACAATGAGCAGTTCTTC. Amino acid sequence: CSARVGSSYNEQFF.

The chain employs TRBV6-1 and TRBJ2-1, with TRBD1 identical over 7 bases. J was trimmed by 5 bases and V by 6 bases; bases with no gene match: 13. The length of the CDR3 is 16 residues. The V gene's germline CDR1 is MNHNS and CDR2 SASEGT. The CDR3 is CASSPSRRQGDNEQFF. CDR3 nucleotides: TGTGCCAGCAGCCCCAGCAGGCGACAGGGAGACAATGAGCAGTTCTTC.

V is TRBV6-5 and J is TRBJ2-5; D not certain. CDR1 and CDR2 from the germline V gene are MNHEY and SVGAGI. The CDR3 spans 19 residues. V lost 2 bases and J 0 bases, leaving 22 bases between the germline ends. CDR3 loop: CASSYPSRVPQGYQETQYF. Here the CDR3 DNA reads TGTGCCAGCAGTTACCCCTCCCGGGTTCCCCAAGGATACCAAGAGACCCAGTACTTC.

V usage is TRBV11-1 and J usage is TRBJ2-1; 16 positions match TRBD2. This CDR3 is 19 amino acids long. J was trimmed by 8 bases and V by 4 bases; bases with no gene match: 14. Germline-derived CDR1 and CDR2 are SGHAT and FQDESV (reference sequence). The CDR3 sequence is CASSSTTGTSGRASDEQFF. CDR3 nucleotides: TGTGCCAGCAGCTCGACGACCGGGACTAGCGGGAGGGCTTCGGATGAGCAGTTCTTC.

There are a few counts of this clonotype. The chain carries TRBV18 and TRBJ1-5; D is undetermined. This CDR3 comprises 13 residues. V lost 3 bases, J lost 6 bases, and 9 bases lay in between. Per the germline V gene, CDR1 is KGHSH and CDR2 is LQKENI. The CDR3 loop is CASSPLLGQPQHF. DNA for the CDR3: TGTGCCAGCTCACCCCTCCTGGGTCAGCCCCAGCATTTT. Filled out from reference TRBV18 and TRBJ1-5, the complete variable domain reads NAGVMQNPRHLVRRRGQEARLRCSPMKGHSHVYWYRQLPEEGLKFMVYLQKENIIDESGMPKERFSAEFPKEGPSILRIQQVVRGDSAAYFCASSPLLGQPQHFGDGTRLSIL.

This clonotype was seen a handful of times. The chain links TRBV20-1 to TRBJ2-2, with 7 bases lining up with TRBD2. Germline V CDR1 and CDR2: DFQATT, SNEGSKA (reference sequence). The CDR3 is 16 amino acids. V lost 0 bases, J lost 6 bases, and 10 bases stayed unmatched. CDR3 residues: CSAREEIKAGAGELFF. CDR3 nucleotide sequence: TGCAGTGCTAGAGAAGAAATAAAGGCGGGGGCCGGGGAGCTGTTTTTT.

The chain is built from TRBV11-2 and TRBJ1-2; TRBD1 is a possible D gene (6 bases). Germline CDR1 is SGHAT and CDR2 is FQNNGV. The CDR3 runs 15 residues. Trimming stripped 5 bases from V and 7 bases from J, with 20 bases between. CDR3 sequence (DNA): TGTGCCAGCAGCGCTGCGCCTCAGGGGACGGGTGGCTACACCTTC. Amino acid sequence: CASSAAPQGTGGYTF.

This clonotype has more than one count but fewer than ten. The CDR3 spells CAISESLAGAGYEQYF. CDR3 in DNA: TGTGCCATCAGTGAGTCACTAGCGGGAGCAGGATACGAGCAGTACTTC. This chain joins TRBV10-3 and TRBJ2-7; 11 nucleotides align to TRBD2. V dropped 0 bases and J dropped 4; count of bases not matched to a gene: 5. This CDR3 is built from 16 residues. The V gene's germline CDR1 is ENHRY and CDR2 SYGVKD.

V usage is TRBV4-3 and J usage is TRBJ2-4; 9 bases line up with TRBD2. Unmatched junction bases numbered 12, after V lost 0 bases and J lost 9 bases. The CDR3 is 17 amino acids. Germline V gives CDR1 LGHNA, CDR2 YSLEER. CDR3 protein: CASSQDRGTSSGSIQYF. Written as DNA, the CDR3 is TGCGCCAGCAGCCAAGATCGCGGGACTAGCTCCGGTAGCATTCAGTACTTC.

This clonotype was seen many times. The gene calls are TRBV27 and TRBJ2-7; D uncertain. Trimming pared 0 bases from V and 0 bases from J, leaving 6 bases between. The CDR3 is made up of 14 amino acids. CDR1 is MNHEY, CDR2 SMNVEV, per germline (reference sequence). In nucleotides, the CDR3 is TGTGCCAGCAGTTTATCCCTCCTCTCCTACGAGCAGTACTTC. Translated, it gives CASSLSLLSYEQYF.

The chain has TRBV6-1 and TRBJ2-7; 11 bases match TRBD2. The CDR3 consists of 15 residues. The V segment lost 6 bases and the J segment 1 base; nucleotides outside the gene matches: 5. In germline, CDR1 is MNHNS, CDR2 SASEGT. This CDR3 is CASRETSGTSYEQYF. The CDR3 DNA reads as TGTGCCAGCAGGGAGACTAGCGGGACTTCCTACGAGCAGTACTTC.

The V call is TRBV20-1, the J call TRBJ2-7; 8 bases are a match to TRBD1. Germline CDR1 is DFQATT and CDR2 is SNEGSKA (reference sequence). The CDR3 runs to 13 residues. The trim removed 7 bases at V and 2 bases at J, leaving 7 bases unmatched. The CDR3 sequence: CSVSDREAYEQYF. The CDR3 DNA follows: TGCAGTGTCTCGGACAGGGAAGCCTACGAGCAGTACTTC.

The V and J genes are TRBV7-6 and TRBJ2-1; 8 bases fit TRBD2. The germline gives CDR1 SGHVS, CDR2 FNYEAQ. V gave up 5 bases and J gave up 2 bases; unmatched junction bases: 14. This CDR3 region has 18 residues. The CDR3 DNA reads TGTGCCAGCAGCCCCGCCATGATGGCGGGGGGTCCCTACAATGAGCAGTTCTTC. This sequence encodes CASSPAMMAGGPYNEQFF. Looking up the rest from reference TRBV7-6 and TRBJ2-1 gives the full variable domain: GAGVSQSPRYKVTKRGQDVALRCDPISGHVSLYWYRQALGQGPEFLTYFNYEAQQDKSGLPNDRFSAERPEGSISTLTIQRTEQRDSAMYRCASSPAMMAGGPYNEQFFGPGTRLTVL.

CDR3 sequence (DNA): TGTGCCAGCAGCGGCCAATTGGGGGGCGCGGAGACCCAGTACTTC. Amino acid sequence: CASSGQLGGAETQYF. The V call is TRBV5-4, the J call TRBJ2-5, with D perhaps TRBD1 or TRBD2 (6 bases each). The CDR3 sequence is 15 residues long. The V and J ends lost 4 bases and 5 bases respectively, with 18 bases between them. From germline, CDR1 is SGHNT and CDR2 YYREEE (reference sequence).

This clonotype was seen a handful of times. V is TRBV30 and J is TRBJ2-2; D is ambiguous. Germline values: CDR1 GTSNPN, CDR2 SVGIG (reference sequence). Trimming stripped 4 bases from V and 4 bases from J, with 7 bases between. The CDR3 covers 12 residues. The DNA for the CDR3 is TGTGCCTGGAAGACCGGCACCGGGGAGCTGTTTTTT. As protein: CAWKTGTGELFF.

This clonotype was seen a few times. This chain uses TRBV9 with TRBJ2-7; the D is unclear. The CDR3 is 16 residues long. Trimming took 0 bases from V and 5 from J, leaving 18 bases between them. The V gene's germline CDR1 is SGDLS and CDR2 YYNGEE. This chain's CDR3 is CASSVGVVGPQDEQYF. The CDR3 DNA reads TGTGCCAGCAGCGTAGGGGTGGTGGGTCCCCAGGACGAGCAGTACTTC. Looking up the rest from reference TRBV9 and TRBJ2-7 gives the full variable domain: DSGVTQTPKHLITATGQRVTLRCSPRSGDLSVYWYQQSLDQGLQFLIQYYNGEERAKGNILERFSAQQFPDLHSELNLSSLELGDSALYFCASSVGVVGPQDEQYFGPGTRLTVT.